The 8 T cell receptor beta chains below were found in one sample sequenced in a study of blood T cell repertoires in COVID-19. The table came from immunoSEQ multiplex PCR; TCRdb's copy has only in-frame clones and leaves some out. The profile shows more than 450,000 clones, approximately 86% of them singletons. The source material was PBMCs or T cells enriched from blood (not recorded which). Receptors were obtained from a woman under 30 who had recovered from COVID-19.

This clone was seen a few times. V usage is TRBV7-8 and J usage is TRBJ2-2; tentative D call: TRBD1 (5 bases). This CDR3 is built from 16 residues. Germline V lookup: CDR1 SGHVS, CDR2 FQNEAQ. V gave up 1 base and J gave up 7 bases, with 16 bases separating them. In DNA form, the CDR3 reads TGTGCCAGCAGCTTAGGTATCAGGGATGTTATCGGGGAGCTGTTTTTT. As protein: CASSLGIRDVIGELFF.

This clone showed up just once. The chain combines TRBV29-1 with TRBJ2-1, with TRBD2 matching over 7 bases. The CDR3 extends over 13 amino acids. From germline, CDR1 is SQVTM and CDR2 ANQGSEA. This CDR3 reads CSGRVGAYNEQFF. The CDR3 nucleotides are TGCAGTGGGAGGGTGGGGGCCTACAATGAGCAGTTCTTC.

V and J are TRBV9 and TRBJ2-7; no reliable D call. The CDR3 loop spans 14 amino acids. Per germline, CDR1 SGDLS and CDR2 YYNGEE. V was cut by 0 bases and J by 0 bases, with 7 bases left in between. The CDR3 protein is CASSVDLGSYEQYF. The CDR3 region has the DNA TGTGCCAGCAGCGTAGATCTAGGCTCCTACGAGCAGTACTTC.

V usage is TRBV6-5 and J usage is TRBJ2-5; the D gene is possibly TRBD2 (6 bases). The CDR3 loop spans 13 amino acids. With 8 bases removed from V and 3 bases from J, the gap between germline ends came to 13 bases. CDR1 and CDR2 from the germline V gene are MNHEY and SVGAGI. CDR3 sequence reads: CASHGGVEETQYF. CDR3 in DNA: TGTGCCAGCCACGGGGGTGTTGAAGAGACCCAGTACTTC.

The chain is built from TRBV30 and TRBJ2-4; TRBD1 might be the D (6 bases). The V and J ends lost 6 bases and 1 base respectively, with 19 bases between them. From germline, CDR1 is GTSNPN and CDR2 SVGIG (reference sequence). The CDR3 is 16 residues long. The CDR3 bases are TGTGCCTGCACCCCCTCAGGGGAACGGGCCAAAAACATTCAGTACTTC. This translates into CACTPSGERAKNIQYF.

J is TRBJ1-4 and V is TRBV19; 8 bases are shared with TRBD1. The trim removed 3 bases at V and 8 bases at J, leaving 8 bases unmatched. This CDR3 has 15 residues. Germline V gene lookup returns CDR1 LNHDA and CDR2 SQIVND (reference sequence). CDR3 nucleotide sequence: TGTGCCAGTAGTATCCCCTCAGGGGGCCGGGAAAAACTGTTTTTT. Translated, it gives CASSIPSGGREKLFF.

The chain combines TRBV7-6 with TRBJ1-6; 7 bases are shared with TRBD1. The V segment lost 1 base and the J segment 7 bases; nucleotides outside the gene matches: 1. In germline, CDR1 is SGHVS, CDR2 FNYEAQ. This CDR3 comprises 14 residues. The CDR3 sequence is CASSLEGANSPLHF. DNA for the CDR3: TGTGCCAGCAGCTTAGAGGGGGCCAATTCACCCCTCCACTTT.

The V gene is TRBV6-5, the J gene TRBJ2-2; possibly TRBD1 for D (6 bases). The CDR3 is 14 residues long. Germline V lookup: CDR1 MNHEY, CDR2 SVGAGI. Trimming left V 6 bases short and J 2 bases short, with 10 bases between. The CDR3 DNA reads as TGTGCCAGCAGCAAGGGACACAACACCGGGGAGCTGTTTTTT. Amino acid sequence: CASSKGHNTGELFF.